The clone carrying this TCR beta chain came up many times. Its antigen is not known. Germline CDR1 is MNHEY and CDR2 is SMNVEV (reference sequence). Trimming removed 4 bases from V and 4 bases from J; junction bases left unmatched: 3. This CDR3 comprises 15 residues. The data derive from a study of identical twins. All of the donors were Caucasians in good health. MiXCR was run by TCRdb on the 5' RACE reads, yielding one entry per CDR3 protein. The repertoire includes approximately 600,000 distinct CDR3 sequences, 7% to 7.5% of them detected once, and roughly 1.5% sits in the top ten. Study-level results: Fewer insertions were carried by abundant cord blood beta clonotypes, but none was seen in memory repertoires. Instead of following the same donors, the conclusions were based on cross-sectional statistical analysis.

This sample also belongs to another study, concerning yellow fever vaccine responses in identical twins.

The sequenced sample was PBMCs. The clonotype was recovered from a woman aged 18-29 years in good health. This rearrangement joins TRBV27 to TRBJ1-6; TRBD1 aligns across 8 bases. CDR3 bases: TGTGCCAGCAGTTGGACAGGGCTGTATAATTCACCCCTCCACTTT. Translated: CASSWTGLYNSPLHF.